This TCR beta chain comes out of a study of CD8 T cells in Susac syndrome. Reverse transcription of about 0.45 to 1 ug RNA was carried out with random hexamers. TCRdb fed the immunoSEQ multiplex PCR reads into MiXCR, producing one record per CDR3 protein. This repertoire shows approximately 300,000 distinct CDR3 sequences, 89% found once; its top ten account for 0.18%. The V end was cut by 3 bases, the J end by 0 bases, with 9 bases between. Germline V gene sequence: CDR1 MDHEN, CDR2 SYDVKM. The CDR3 spans 14 residues. Sample: CD8+ T cells from PBMCs. The chain combines TRBV28 with TRBJ2-7; D ambiguous. The receptor was derived from a human donor with multiple sclerosis. This CDR3 is CASSFTPSSYEQYF. Here the CDR3 DNA reads TGTGCCAGCAGTTTCACCCCGAGCTCCTACGAGCAGTACTTC.